These 17 T cell receptor beta chains were sequenced from one sample in a study of blood T cell repertoires in COVID-19. The assay was immunoSEQ multiplex PCR, and TCRdb's table has in-frame clones only and misses some. In the table there are 350,000 to 400,000 clones, more than 75% of which are singletons. The sample taken for sequencing was PBMCs or T cells enriched from blood (not recorded which). The source is a woman in her thirties who had recovered from COVID-19.

V usage is TRBV19 and J usage is TRBJ2-1, with 7 bases identical to TRBD2. With 3 bases clipped from V and 5 bases from J, the junction kept 7 bases outside the gene matches. Germline lookup yields CDR1 LNHDA and CDR2 SQIVND (reference sequence). The CDR3 consists of 15 residues. CDR3: CASSIGRGRDNEQFF. The CDR3 nucleotides are TGTGCCAGTAGTATCGGGCGGGGGAGAGACAATGAGCAGTTCTTC.

The chain combines TRBV19 with TRBJ2-3, with 9 bases aligning to TRBD1. This CDR3 has 15 residues. The germline V gene encodes CDR1 LNHDA and CDR2 SQIVND (reference sequence). V shed 7 bases, J shed 4 bases, and the junction held 9 bases outside the gene matches. The CDR3: CASTPGQGGADTQYF. The CDR3 DNA reads as TGTGCCAGTACCCCGGGACAGGGAGGGGCAGATACGCAGTATTTT.

As for this clone: The same CDR3 can be traced to other DNA sequences in this sample. This chain connects TRBV30 to TRBJ1-5, with D perhaps TRBD1 (6 bases). With 0 bases removed from V and 4 bases from J, the gap between germline ends came to 7 bases. CDR3 length: 13 residues. Germline V CDR1 and CDR2: GTSNPN, SVGIG (reference sequence). The CDR3 DNA is TGTGCCTGGAGTGTGCAGGGGAATCAGCCCCAGCATTTT. Residues: CAWSVQGNQPQHF.

The J gene is TRBJ1-4, the V gene TRBV19, with 8 bases aligning to TRBD1. CDR3 length: 15 amino acids. Germline assignment: CDR1 LNHDA and CDR2 SQIVND (reference sequence). Trimming at V came to 6 bases and at J to 5 bases, leaving 8 bases not matched to a gene. This CDR3 is CASRDRGAQNEKLFF. For the CDR3, the DNA is TGTGCCAGTAGAGACAGGGGCGCTCAGAATGAAAAACTGTTTTTT.

This clone has a single count. J is TRBJ1-6 and V is TRBV3-1 (or the pseudogene TRBV3-2), with TRBD1 matching over 7 bases. The CDR3 consists of 14 residues. Trimming at V came to 4 bases and at J to 7 bases, leaving 4 bases not matched to a gene. Germline V CDR1 and CDR2: LGHDT, YNNKEL (reference sequence). The CDR3 coding sequence is TGTGCCAGCAGCCGTAGGGACAGCAATTCACCCCTCCACTTT. It specifies CASSRRDSNSPLHF.

Only a few counts were recorded for this clone. The chain employs TRBV12-3 or TRBV12-4 and TRBJ1-4; 9 bases agree with TRBD1. V was pared by 6 bases and J by 8 bases, with 4 bases of the junction left unmatched. The CDR3 is 13 amino acids. As DNA, the CDR3 is TGTGCCAGCAGGGGGACAGGGCTGGAAAAACTGTTTTTT. This translates into CASRGTGLEKLFF.

The chain joins TRBV5-4 to TRBJ1-1; D gene uncertain. This CDR3 is 14 amino acids long. Germline CDR1 SGHNT, CDR2 YYREEE (reference sequence). With 0 bases removed from V and 4 bases from J, the gap between germline ends came to 10 bases. The CDR3 region has the DNA TGTGCCAGCAGCTTGGTCGTGGGCAGCACTGAAGCTTTCTTT. It codes for CASSLVVGSTEAFF.

This clone appeared a single time. The rearrangement joins TRBV5-1 to TRBJ2-7, with D uncertain. The V and J ends lost 2 bases and 5 bases respectively, with 8 bases between them. CDR1 and CDR2 from the germline V gene are SGHRS and YFSETQ. The CDR3 spans 12 residues. The CDR3 DNA is TGCGCCAGCAGCTTCAATGCGGACGAGCAGTACTTC. This translates into CASSFNADEQYF.

This chain uses TRBV2 with TRBJ1-1; 9 positions agree with TRBD1. The CDR3 is 13 residues long. Germline CDR1 and CDR2: SNHLY and FYNNEI. J was trimmed by 4 bases and V by 9 bases; bases with no gene match: 6. CDR3 coding DNA: TGTGCCAGACGGACAGGGGCAGGCACTGAAGCTTTCTTT. Protein product: CARRTGAGTEAFF.

This chain uses TRBV9 with TRBJ2-5, with TRBD2 matching over 13 bases. CDR3 length equals 18 residues. The germline CDR1 and CDR2 sequences are SGDLS and YYNGEE. J gave up 4 bases and V 4 bases, and 13 bases lay outside the gene matches. CDR3 sequence reads: CASSQTGLAGESGETQYF. The CDR3 region has the DNA TGTGCCAGCAGCCAAACCGGACTAGCGGGGGAGTCAGGAGAGACCCAGTACTTC.

The rearrangement links TRBV4-1 to TRBJ1-2; a weak D match, TRBD1 (5 bases). The CDR3 runs 16 residues. Trimming took off 2 bases at V and 6 bases at J, with 19 bases between the two ends. Germline values: CDR1 MGHRA, CDR2 YSYEKL. The CDR3 nucleotides are TGCGCCAGCAGCCAACAACCTGGCGGGGGAGGTGATGGCTACACCTTC. Protein sequence: CASSQQPGGGGDGYTF.

This rearrangement joins TRBV10-3 to TRBJ2-1; 8 bases are shared with TRBD2. The CDR3 contains 16 residues. The V segment lost 2 bases and the J segment 1 base; nucleotides outside the gene matches: 4. Germline CDR1 reads ENHRY; CDR2 reads SYGVKD. The chain's CDR3 is CAISERGGPSYNEQFF. The CDR3 DNA is TGTGCCATCAGTGAGCGGGGGGGCCCGTCCTACAATGAGCAGTTCTTC.

In this sample, this clone turned up a few times. CDR3 nucleotides: TGTGCCAGCAGCCCCCATGGCAATCAGCCCCAGCATTTT. This gives the protein CASSPHGNQPQHF. This sequence joins TRBV9 and TRBJ1-5; D not resolved. CDR3 size: 13 residues. The germline gives CDR1 SGDLS, CDR2 YYNGEE. V lost 4 bases and J lost 2, with 7 bases in between.

This chain joins TRBV28 and TRBJ2-1; D gene unclear. Germline V gene data show CDR1 as MDHEN and CDR2 as SYDVKM. The V end was cut by 6 bases, the J end by 4 bases, with 13 bases between. The CDR3 is made up of 14 amino acids. CDR3 bases: TGTGCCAGCAGAAACTCCGCATCATACAATGAGCAGTTCTTC. This encodes CASRNSASYNEQFF.

The chain carries TRBV19 and TRBJ2-7, with D perhaps matching TRBD2 (5 bases). Deletions cut 3 bases from V and 5 bases from J, with 8 bases between. The CDR3 spans 12 residues. The germline gives CDR1 LNHDA, CDR2 SQIVND (reference sequence). The CDR3 reads CASSIAEDEQYF. Here the CDR3 DNA reads TGTGCCAGTAGTATTGCGGAGGACGAGCAGTACTTC.

This chain uses TRBV3-1 (or the pseudogene TRBV3-2) with TRBJ2-3, with D unclear. V shed 0 bases and J shed 0 bases, with 10 bases lying between them. Germline CDR1 is LGHDT and CDR2 is YNNKEL (reference sequence). The CDR3 totals 16 residues. In nucleotides, the CDR3 is TGTGCCAGCAGCCAAGATACTGCCCTCAGCACAGATACGCAGTATTTT. Amino acid sequence: CASSQDTALSTDTQYF.

The chain is built from TRBV2 and TRBJ1-3; TRBD1 matches 7 bases. The germline CDR1 and CDR2 sequences are SNHLY and FYNNEI. V lost 4 bases, J lost 4 bases, and 7 bases stayed unmatched. The CDR3 covers 15 residues. DNA of the CDR3: TGTGCCAGCAGTGGATGGGACAGCCCGGGAAACACCATATATTTT. Amino acids: CASSGWDSPGNTIYF. The entire variable domain, with the rest obtained from reference TRBV2 and TRBJ1-3, is as follows: EPEVTQTPSHQVTQMGQEVILRCVPISNHLYFYWYRQILGQKVEFLVSFYNNEISEKSEIFDDQFSVERPDGSNFTLKIRSTKLEDSAMYFCASSGWDSPGNTIYFGEGSWLTVV.